These 8 T cell receptor beta chains were all obtained from the same sample, sequenced in a study of PD-1 blockade in classical Hodgkin lymphoma. Noted time point: cycle 4 day 1 (C4D1), after five to seven weeks of nivolumab. Each and every patient relapsed after autologous stem cell transplantation, and patients got differing brentuximab vedotin exposure. The table came from immunoSEQ multiplex PCR; TCRdb's copy has only in-frame clones and leaves some out. The sample lists fewer than 95,000 clones, approximately 86% occurring once. The sample here was peripheral blood mononuclear cells (PBMCs), taken before the fourth cycle of nivolumab. The receptors stem from a human donor with classical Hodgkin lymphoma.

This chain joins TRBV20-1 and TRBJ2-3; D possibly matches TRBD1 or TRBD2 (5 bases each). The CDR3 is made up of 11 amino acids. The V and J ends lost 8 bases and 8 bases respectively, with 14 bases between them. Germline V gene sequence: CDR1 DFQATT, CDR2 SNEGSKA (reference sequence). The DNA of the CDR3 is TGCAGTACCGAATGGGACGCTACGCAGTATTTT. Its protein is CSTEWDATQYF.

The chain couples TRBV2 to TRBJ2-7, with D perhaps TRBD1 or TRBD2 (5 bases each). Trimming pared 6 bases from V and 7 bases from J, leaving 16 bases between. Germline V gene sequence: CDR1 SNHLY, CDR2 FYNNEI. The CDR3 totals 13 residues. The CDR3 sequence is CASSEGSVGEQYF. CDR3 nucleotide sequence: TGTGCCAGCAGCGAGGGGTCGGTCGGGGAGCAGTACTTC.

A few counts support this clone. The rearrangement uses TRBV27 and TRBJ2-1; 14 bases match TRBD2. The CDR3 runs to 16 residues. The germline gives CDR1 MNHEY, CDR2 SMNVEV (reference sequence). V was pared by 3 bases and J by 9 bases, with 7 bases of the junction left unmatched. The CDR3 loop is CASSFLRLAGGPEQFF. DNA of the CDR3: TGTGCCAGCAGTTTCCTTCGACTAGCGGGAGGGCCTGAGCAGTTCTTC.

This sequence joins TRBV11-2 and TRBJ2-7; either TRBD1 or TRBD2 may fit D (5 bases each). Trimming removed 5 bases at V and 4 bases at J, with 18 bases between. Per the germline V gene, CDR1 is SGHAT and CDR2 is FQNNGV. The length of the CDR3 is 15 residues. The CDR3 is CASSPLGESGYEQYF. In DNA form, the CDR3 reads TGTGCCAGCAGCCCCCTAGGGGAGAGCGGATACGAGCAGTACTTC.

This clone was seen once. This chain uses TRBV5-1 with TRBJ2-5; TRBD2 matches 11 bases. The J segment lost 2 bases and the V segment lost 7 bases, leaving 4 bases of the junction unmatched. The germline CDR1 and CDR2 sequences are SGHRS and YFSETQ. The CDR3 length is 14 residues. This CDR3 reads CASSGTSGQETQYF. The CDR3 DNA reads as TGCGCCAGCTCTGGGACTAGCGGACAAGAGACCCAGTACTTC.

This clone was observed a few times. This chain links TRBV28 with TRBJ2-7, with D perhaps being TRBD1 or TRBD2 (6 bases each). Germline CDR1 reads MDHEN; CDR2 reads SYDVKM. V was shortened by 8 bases and J by 2 bases, with 25 bases between the two germline ends. This CDR3 contains 17 residues. Here the CDR3 DNA reads TGTGCCAGCCTTGCCCTTGGGGGCCGGGGGACCGCCTACGAGCAGTACTTC. Encoded protein: CASLALGGRGTAYEQYF.

The chain joins TRBV19 to TRBJ2-1; 16 bases are a match to TRBD2. Trimming took 3 bases from V and 9 from J; bases not matched to a gene: 5. The germline CDR1 and CDR2 sequences are LNHDA and SQIVND (reference sequence). The CDR3 runs to 16 residues. CDR3 in amino acids: CASSMGLAGGASEQFF. CDR3 DNA sequence: TGTGCCAGTAGTATGGGACTAGCGGGAGGGGCGAGTGAGCAGTTCTTC.

CDR3 region: CSVERVWQGDGYTF. The CDR3, as DNA: TGCAGCGTTGAAAGGGTATGGCAGGGAGACGGCTACACCTTC. This chain uses TRBV29-1 with TRBJ1-2, with D perhaps matching TRBD1 (5 bases). The CDR3 is 14 amino acids. Per the germline V gene, CDR1 is SQVTM and CDR2 is ANQGSEA. The V end lost 2 bases, the J end lost 8 bases, and 18 bases lay between the germline ends.